This entry lists 7 T cell receptor beta chains sequenced from one sample in a study of human T cells and chemical hapten exposure. As to time point: patch test 1, 2 weeks after DPC sensitization. Treatment here: therapeutic diphenylcyclopropenone sensitization with weekly scalp DPC. TCRdb ran MiXCR on the RACE reads and lists one entry per CDR3 protein. The table has 300,000 to 400,000 distinct CDR3 sequences, about 7% seen once. The sample consisted of whole blood, taken in connection with sensitization to the hapten diphenylcyclopropenone (DPC). Source of these receptors: a woman aged 18 to 35 with alopecia areata. Some clones in this sample may be carry-over from other donors' samples.

The chain joins TRBV3-1 to TRBJ2-5, with 13 positions matching TRBD2. Germline V gives CDR1 LGHDT, CDR2 YNNKEL (reference sequence). Germline trimming cut 1 base from V and 0 bases from J; bases unmatched to any gene: 5. There are 18 residues in the CDR3. Written as DNA, the CDR3 is TGTGCCAGCAGCCAAGGACTAGCGGGGGGATACTACCAAGAGACCCAGTACTTC. This gives the protein CASSQGLAGGYYQETQYF.

This clonotype came up many times. The rearrangement uses TRBV7-2 and TRBJ2-3, with TRBD2 identical over 9 bases. Germline V gives CDR1 SGHTA, CDR2 FQGNSA. The CDR3 is 15 amino acids. With 5 bases clipped from V and 4 bases from J, the junction kept 7 bases outside the gene matches. CDR3 DNA sequence: TGTGCCAGCAGCCCCCTCGCGGGGGGGGCAGATACGCAGTATTTT. It encodes CASSPLAGGADTQYF. Supplemented by reference TRBV7-2 and TRBJ2-3, the full variable domain reads GAGVSQSPSNKVTEKGKDVELRCDPISGHTALYWYRQSLGQGLEFLIYFQGNSAPDKSGLPSDRFSAERTGGSVSTLTIQRTQQEDSAVYLCASSPLAGGADTQYFGPGTRLTVL.

The table lists this clonotype with many counts. The rearrangement joins TRBV25-1 to TRBJ1-2; D perhaps matches TRBD1 (5 bases). From germline, CDR1 is MGHDK and CDR2 SYGVNS. This CDR3 comprises 17 residues. The V end lost 3 bases, the J end lost 0 bases, and 17 bases lay between the germline ends. CDR3 sequence: CASSEGFGGFPNYGYTF. DNA of the CDR3: TGTGCCAGCAGTGAGGGCTTCGGGGGTTTTCCTAACTATGGCTACACCTTC.

This clonotype was detected a few times. The CDR3 protein is CASSLEGSTYGYTF. The CDR3 region has the DNA TGCGCCAGCAGCTTGGAGGGGTCAACCTATGGCTACACCTTC. The genes are TRBV5-1 and TRBJ1-2; D may be TRBD1 (5 bases). Germline V gene lookup returns CDR1 SGHRS and CDR2 YFSETQ. The CDR3 runs 14 residues. V shed 0 bases and J shed 4 bases, with 10 bases lying between them.

This clonotype was seen only a few times. The chain carries TRBV7-2 and TRBJ1-4; D is undetermined. Trimming removed 1 base from V and 7 bases from J, with 10 bases in between. Germline V gene lookup returns CDR1 SGHTA and CDR2 FQGNSA. The CDR3 has 14 amino acids. In nucleotides, the CDR3 is TGTGCCAGCAGCTTAGACCGAACAGCTGAAAAACTGTTTTTT. Translation: CASSLDRTAEKLFF.

This chain uses TRBV14 with TRBJ2-4; 7 positions match TRBD1. Germline CDR1 SGHDN, CDR2 FVKESK. The CDR3 covers 13 residues. J lost 9 bases, V lost 0 bases, and 2 bases had no gene match. The CDR3 here is CASSQENRGIQYF. The CDR3, as DNA: TGTGCCAGCAGCCAAGAAAACAGGGGCATTCAGTACTTC.

This chain joins TRBV7-9 and TRBJ2-7; either TRBD1 or TRBD2 may fit D (6 bases each). Germline V lookup: CDR1 SEHNR, CDR2 FQNEAQ (reference sequence). The germline V and J ends were trimmed by 2 bases and 4 bases, with 15 bases remaining between them. The CDR3 loop spans 15 amino acids. CDR3 bases: TGTGCCAGCAGCTTATCCGGGGGCGGGCCTTACGAGCAGTACTTC. As protein: CASSLSGGGPYEQYF.